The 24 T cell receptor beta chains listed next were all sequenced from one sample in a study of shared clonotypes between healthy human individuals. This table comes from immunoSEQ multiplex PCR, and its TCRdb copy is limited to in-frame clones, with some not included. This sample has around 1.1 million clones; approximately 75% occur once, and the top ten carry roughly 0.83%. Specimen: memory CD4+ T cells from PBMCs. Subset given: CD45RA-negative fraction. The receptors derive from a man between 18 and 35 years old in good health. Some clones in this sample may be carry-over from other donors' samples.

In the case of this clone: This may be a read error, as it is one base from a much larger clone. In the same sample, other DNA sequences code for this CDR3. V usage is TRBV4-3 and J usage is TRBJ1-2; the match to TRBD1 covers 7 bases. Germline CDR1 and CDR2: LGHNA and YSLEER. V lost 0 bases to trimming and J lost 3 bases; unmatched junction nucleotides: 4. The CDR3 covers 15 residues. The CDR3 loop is CASSQDGTGDYGYTF. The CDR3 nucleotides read TGCGCCAGCAGCCAAGATGGAACAGGGGACTATGGCTACACCTTC.

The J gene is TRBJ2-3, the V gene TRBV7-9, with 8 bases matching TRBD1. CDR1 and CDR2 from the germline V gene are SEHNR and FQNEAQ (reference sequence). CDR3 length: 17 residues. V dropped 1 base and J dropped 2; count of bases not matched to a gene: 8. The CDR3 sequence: CASSLGLQGAPTDTQYF. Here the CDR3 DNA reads TGTGCCAGCAGCTTAGGACTCCAGGGGGCTCCCACAGATACGCAGTATTTT.

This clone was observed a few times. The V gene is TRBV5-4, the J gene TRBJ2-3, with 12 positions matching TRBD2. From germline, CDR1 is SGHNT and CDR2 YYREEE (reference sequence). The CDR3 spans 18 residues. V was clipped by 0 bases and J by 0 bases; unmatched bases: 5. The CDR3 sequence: CASSLEGLAGASTDTQYF. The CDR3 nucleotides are TGTGCCAGCAGCTTGGAGGGACTAGCGGGTGCTAGCACAGATACGCAGTATTTT.

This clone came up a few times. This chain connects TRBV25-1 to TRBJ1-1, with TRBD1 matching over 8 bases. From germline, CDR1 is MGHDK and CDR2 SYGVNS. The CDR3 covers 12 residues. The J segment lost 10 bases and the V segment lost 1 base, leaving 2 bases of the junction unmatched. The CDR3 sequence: CASSEFDRGAFF. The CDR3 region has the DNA TGTGCCAGCAGTGAATTCGACAGGGGAGCTTTCTTT.

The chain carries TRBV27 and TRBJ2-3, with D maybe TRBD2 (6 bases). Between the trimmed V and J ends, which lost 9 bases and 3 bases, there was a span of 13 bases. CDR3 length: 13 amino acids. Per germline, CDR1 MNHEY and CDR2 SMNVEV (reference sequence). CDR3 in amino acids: CASSTGGTDTQYF. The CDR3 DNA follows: TGTGCCAGTAGTACCGGGGGAACAGATACGCAGTATTTT.

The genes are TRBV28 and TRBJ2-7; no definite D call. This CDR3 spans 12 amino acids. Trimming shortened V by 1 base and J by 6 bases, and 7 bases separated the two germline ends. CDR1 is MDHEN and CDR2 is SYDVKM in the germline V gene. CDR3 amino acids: CASSLYVGEQYF. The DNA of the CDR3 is TGTGCCAGCAGTTTATATGTTGGCGAGCAGTACTTC. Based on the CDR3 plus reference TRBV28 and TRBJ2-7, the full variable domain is DVKVTQSSRYLVKRTGEKVFLECVQDMDHENMFWYRQDPGLGLRLIYFSYDVKMKEKGDIPEGYSVSREKKERFSLILESASTNQTSMYLCASSLYVGEQYFGPGTRLTVT.

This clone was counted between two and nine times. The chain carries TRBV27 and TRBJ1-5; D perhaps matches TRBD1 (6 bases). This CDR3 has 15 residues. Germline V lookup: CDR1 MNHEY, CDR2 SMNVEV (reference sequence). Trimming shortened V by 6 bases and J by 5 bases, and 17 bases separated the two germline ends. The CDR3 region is CASSSEGGPYQPQHF. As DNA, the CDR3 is TGTGCCAGCAGCTCCGAGGGGGGTCCCTATCAGCCCCAGCATTTT.

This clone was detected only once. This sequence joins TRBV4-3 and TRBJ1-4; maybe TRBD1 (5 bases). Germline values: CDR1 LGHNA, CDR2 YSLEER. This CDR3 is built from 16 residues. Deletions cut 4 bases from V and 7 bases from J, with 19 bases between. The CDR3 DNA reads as TGCGCCAGCAGCCGAGAGAGAACAAGGGGCGGTGAAAAACTGTTTTTT. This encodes CASSRERTRGGEKLFF.

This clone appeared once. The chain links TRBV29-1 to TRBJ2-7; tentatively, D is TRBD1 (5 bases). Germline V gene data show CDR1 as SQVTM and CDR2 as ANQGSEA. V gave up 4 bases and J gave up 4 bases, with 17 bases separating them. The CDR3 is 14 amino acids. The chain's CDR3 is CSVGTHTARYEQYF. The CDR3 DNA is TGCAGCGTTGGGACACACACGGCGAGGTACGAGCAGTACTTC.

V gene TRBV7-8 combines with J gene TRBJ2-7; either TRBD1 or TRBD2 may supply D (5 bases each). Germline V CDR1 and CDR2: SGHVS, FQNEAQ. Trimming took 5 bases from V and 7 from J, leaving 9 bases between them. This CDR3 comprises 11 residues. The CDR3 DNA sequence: TGTGCCAGCAGCCGAGAGGGGGAGCAGTACTTC. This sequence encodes CASSREGEQYF.

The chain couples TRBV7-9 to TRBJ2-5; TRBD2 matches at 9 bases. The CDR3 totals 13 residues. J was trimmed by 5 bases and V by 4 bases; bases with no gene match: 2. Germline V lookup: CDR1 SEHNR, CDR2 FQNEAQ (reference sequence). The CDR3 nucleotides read TGTGCCAGCAGCTCTACTAGCGGGGAGACCCAGTACTTC. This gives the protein CASSSTSGETQYF.

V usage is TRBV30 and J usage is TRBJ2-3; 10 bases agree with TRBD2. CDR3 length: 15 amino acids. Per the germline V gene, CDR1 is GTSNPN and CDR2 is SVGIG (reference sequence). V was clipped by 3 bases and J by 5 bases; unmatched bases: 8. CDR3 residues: CAWRPAGGQGDTQYF. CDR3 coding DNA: TGTGCCTGGAGGCCAGCGGGAGGGCAGGGAGATACGCAGTATTTT.

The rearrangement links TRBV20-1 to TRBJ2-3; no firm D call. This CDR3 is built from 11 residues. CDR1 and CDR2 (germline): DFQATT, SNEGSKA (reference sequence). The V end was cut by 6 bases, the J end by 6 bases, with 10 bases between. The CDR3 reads CSARARDTQYF. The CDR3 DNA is TGCAGTGCCCGAGCCCGTGATACGCAGTATTTT.

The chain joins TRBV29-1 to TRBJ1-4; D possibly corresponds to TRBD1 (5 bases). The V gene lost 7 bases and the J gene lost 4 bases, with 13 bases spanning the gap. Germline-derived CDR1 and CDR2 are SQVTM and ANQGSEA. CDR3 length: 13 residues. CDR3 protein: CSGRDGLNEKLFF. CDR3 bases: TGCAGCGGGAGGGACGGACTTAATGAAAAACTGTTTTTT.

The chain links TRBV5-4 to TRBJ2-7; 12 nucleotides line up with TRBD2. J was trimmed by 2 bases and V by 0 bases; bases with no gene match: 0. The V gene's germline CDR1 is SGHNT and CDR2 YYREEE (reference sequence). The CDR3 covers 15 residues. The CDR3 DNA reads TGTGCCAGCAGCTTGGGACTAGCGGGAGCCTACGAGCAGTACTTC. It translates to CASSLGLAGAYEQYF. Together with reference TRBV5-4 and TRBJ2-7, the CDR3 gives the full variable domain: ETGVTQSPTHLIKTRGQQVTLRCSSQSGHNTVSWYQQALGQGPQFIFQYYREEENGRGNFPPRFSGLQFPNYSSELNVNALELDDSALYLCASSLGLAGAYEQYFGPGTRLTVT.

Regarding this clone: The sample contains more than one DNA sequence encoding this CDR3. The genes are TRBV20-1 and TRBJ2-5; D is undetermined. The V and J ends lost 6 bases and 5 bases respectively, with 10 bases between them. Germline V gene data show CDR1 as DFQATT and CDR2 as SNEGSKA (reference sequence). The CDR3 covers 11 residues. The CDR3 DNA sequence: TGCAGTGCGCGACTTGGGGAGACCCAGTACTTC. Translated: CSARLGETQYF.

CDR3 amino acids: CASSLGQISADTQYF. The CDR3 nucleotides read TGTGCCAGCAGCCTCGGACAGATTAGCGCAGATACGCAGTATTTT. The chain carries TRBV7-2 and TRBJ2-3; a weak D match, TRBD1 (6 bases). The V and J ends lost 5 bases and 4 bases respectively, with 16 bases between them. The CDR3 contains 15 residues. CDR1 SGHTA and CDR2 FQGNSA come from the germline V gene.

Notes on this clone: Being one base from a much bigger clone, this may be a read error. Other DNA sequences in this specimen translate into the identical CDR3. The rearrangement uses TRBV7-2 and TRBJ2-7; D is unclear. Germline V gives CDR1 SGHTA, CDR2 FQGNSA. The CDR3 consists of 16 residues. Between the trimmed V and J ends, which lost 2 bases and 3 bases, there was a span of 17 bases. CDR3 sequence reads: CASSLISGGPFYEQYF. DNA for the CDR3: TGTGCCAGCAGCTTAATTTCGGGCGGCCCTTTCTACGAGCAGTACTTC.

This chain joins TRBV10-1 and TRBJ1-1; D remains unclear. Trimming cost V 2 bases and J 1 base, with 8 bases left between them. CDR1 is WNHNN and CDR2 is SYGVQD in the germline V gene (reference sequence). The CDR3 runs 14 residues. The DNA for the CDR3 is TGCGCCAGCAGTGAGATGCGGGAGAACACTGAAGCTTTCTTT. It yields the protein CASSEMRENTEAFF.

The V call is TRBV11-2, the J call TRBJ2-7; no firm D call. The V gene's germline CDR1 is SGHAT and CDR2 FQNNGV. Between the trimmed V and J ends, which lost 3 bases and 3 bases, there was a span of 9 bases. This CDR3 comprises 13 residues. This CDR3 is CASSFSEIYEQYF. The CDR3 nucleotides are TGTGCCAGCAGCTTTTCCGAAATCTACGAGCAGTACTTC.

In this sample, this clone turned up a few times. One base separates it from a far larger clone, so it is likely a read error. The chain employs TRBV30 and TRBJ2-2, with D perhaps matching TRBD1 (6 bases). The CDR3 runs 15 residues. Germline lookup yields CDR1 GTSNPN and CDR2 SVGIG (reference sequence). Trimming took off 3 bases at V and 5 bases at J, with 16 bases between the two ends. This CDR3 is CAWRSAGEYTGELFF. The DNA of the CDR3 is TGTGCCTGGAGGAGTGCAGGGGAGTATACCGGGGAGCTGTTTTTT.

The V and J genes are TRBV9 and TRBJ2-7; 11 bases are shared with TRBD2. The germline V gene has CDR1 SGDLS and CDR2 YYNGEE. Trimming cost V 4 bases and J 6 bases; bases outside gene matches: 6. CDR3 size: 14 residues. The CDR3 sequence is CASSRGLAGGEQYF. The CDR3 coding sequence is TGTGCCAGCAGCCGTGGCCTAGCGGGAGGCGAGCAGTACTTC.

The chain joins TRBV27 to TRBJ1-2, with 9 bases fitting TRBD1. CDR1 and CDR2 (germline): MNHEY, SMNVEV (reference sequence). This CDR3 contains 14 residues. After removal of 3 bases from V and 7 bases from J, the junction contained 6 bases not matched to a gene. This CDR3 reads CASSFRQGVGGYTF. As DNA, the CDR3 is TGTGCCAGCAGTTTTAGACAGGGGGTCGGTGGCTACACCTTC.

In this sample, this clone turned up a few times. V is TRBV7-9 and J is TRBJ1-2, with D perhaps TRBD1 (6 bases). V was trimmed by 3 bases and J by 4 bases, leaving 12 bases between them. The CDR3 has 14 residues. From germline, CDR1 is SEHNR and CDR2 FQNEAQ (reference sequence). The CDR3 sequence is CASSLGGNSYGYTF. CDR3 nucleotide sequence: TGTGCCAGCAGCTTGGGGGGCAATTCCTATGGCTACACCTTC.